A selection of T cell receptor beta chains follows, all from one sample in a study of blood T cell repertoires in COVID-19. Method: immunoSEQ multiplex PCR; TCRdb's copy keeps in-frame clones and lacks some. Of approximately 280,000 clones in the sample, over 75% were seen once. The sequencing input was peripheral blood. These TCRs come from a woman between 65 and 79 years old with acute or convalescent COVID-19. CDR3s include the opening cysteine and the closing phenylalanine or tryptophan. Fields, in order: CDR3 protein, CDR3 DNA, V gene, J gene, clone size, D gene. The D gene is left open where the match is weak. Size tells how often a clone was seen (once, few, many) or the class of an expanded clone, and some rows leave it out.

CDR3aa: CASSPTSDSTDTQYF
CDR3nt: TGTGCCAGCAGCCCGACTAGCGATAGCACAGATACGCAGTATTTT
v_gene: TRBV7-9
j_gene: TRBJ2-3
abundance: NA
d_gene: TRBD2

CDR3aa: CASSLDRDYGYTF
CDR3nt: TGTGCCAGCAGCCTGGACAGGGACTATGGCTACACCTTC
v_gene: TRBV5-4
j_gene: TRBJ1-2
abundance: NA
d_gene: TRBD1

CDR3aa: CASSGEIFGSGANVLTF
CDR3nt: TGTGCCAGCAGTGGGGAGATATTCGGATCTGGGGCCAACGTCCTGACTTTC
v_gene: TRBV2
j_gene: TRBJ2-6
abundance: once
d_gene: NA

CDR3aa: CSVGPTATGYGYTF
CDR3nt: TGCAGCGTCGGGCCAACAGCGACAGGCTATGGCTACACCTTC
v_gene: TRBV29-1
j_gene: TRBJ1-2
abundance: NA
d_gene: NA

CDR3aa: CASAPTGNEQYF
CDR3nt: TGCGCCAGCGCTCCTACAGGGAACGAGCAGTACTTC
v_gene: TRBV5-1
j_gene: TRBJ2-7
abundance: once
d_gene: NA

CDR3aa: CASSLGWLNEQFF
CDR3nt: TGCGCCAGCAGCTTGGGCTGGCTCAATGAGCAGTTCTTC
v_gene: TRBV5-1
j_gene: TRBJ2-1
abundance: NA
d_gene: NA

CDR3aa: CASSLAQGPTYNEQFF
CDR3nt: TGTGCCAGCAGCTTAGCGCAGGGTCCCACCTACAATGAGCAGTTCTTC
v_gene: TRBV7-9
j_gene: TRBJ2-1
abundance: NA
d_gene: NA

CDR3aa: CASSLARGLQFF
CDR3nt: TGTGCCAGCAGCTTGGCCAGGGGGCTTCAGTTCTTC
v_gene: TRBV5-4
j_gene: TRBJ2-1
abundance: NA
d_gene: TRBD1

CDR3aa: CASSTGQGSEKLFF
CDR3nt: TGCGCCAGCAGCACAGGACAGGGAAGCGAAAAACTGTTTTTT
v_gene: TRBV5-1
j_gene: TRBJ1-4
abundance: NA
d_gene: TRBD1

CDR3aa: CASAPGVAQPQHF
CDR3nt: TGTGCTAGTGCCCCAGGCGTCGCTCAGCCCCAGCATTTT
v_gene: TRBV12-5
j_gene: TRBJ1-5
abundance: NA
d_gene: NA

CDR3aa: CASSGGLGETQYF
CDR3nt: TGCGCCAGCAGCGGGGGACTTGGGGAGACCCAGTACTTC
v_gene: TRBV5-1
j_gene: TRBJ2-5
abundance: NA
d_gene: NA

CDR3aa: CASSPGTGKSGYTF
CDR3nt: TGTGCCAGCAGCCCGGGGACAGGGAAGAGCGGCTACACCTTC
v_gene: TRBV5-4
j_gene: TRBJ1-2
abundance: NA
d_gene: TRBD1

CDR3aa: CASSLESGPGNTIYF
CDR3nt: TGCGCCAGCAGCTTGGAGTCAGGCCCTGGAAACACCATATATTTT
v_gene: TRBV5-1
j_gene: TRBJ1-3
abundance: NA
d_gene: NA

CDR3aa: CASSLAQGASYEQYF
CDR3nt: TGCGCCAGCAGCCTGGCACAGGGGGCCTCCTACGAGCAGTACTTC
v_gene: TRBV4-1
j_gene: TRBJ2-7
abundance: NA
d_gene: TRBD1

CDR3aa: CASSVLDRNTEAFF
CDR3nt: TGTGCCAGCAGCGTTCTCGACAGGAACACTGAAGCTTTCTTT
v_gene: TRBV9
j_gene: TRBJ1-1
abundance: NA
d_gene: NA

CDR3aa: CASSLAPGTPGYNEQFF
CDR3nt: TGTGCCAGCAGCTTAGCCCCCGGGACACCCGGCTACAATGAGCAGTTCTTC
v_gene: TRBV11-1
j_gene: TRBJ2-1
abundance: NA
d_gene: NA

CDR3aa: CASSLSWRGGSGIQYF
CDR3nt: TGTGCCAGCAGTTTATCGTGGCGGGGGGGCAGTGGCATTCAGTACTTC
v_gene: TRBV27
j_gene: TRBJ2-4
abundance: once
d_gene: TRBD2

CDR3aa: CASSLGSGHQPQHF
CDR3nt: TGTGCCAGCAGCTTAGGCAGCGGTCATCAGCCCCAGCATTTT
v_gene: TRBV7-8
j_gene: TRBJ1-5
abundance: NA
d_gene: NA

CDR3aa: CAWSPSGDTQYF
CDR3nt: TGTGCCTGGAGTCCTTCAGGGGATACGCAGTATTTT
v_gene: TRBV30
j_gene: TRBJ2-3
abundance: NA
d_gene: NA

CDR3aa: CASSSDSFSNQPQHF
CDR3nt: TGTGCCAGCAGCTCCGACAGTTTCAGCAATCAGCCCCAGCATTTT
v_gene: TRBV7-9
j_gene: TRBJ1-5
abundance: NA
d_gene: NA

CDR3aa: CATSDSRQGKTGELFF
CDR3nt: TGTGCCACCAGTGATTCGCGACAGGGTAAAACCGGGGAGCTGTTTTTT
v_gene: TRBV24-1
j_gene: TRBJ2-2
abundance: NA
d_gene: TRBD1

CDR3aa: CASSLGTANTEAFF
CDR3nt: TGTGCCAGCAGCCTCGGGACAGCGAACACTGAAGCTTTCTTT
v_gene: TRBV5-4
j_gene: TRBJ1-1
abundance: NA
d_gene: TRBD1

CDR3aa: CASRGQNNQPQHF
CDR3nt: TGTGCCAGCAGGGGACAGAACAATCAGCCCCAGCATTTT
v_gene: TRBV6-5
j_gene: TRBJ1-5
abundance: NA
d_gene: TRBD1

CDR3aa: CATSREPGSYNEQFF
CDR3nt: TGTGCCACCAGCAGAGAGCCCGGCTCCTACAATGAGCAGTTCTTC
v_gene: TRBV15
j_gene: TRBJ2-1
abundance: NA
d_gene: NA

CDR3aa: CASSEGQANTGELFF
CDR3nt: TGTGCCAGCAGCGAGGGACAGGCGAACACCGGGGAGCTGTTTTTT
v_gene: TRBV7-6
j_gene: TRBJ2-2
abundance: NA
d_gene: TRBD1

CDR3aa: CASSSVTGGLGNTIYF
CDR3nt: TGTGCCAGCAGCTCCGTGACAGGGGGCCTCGGAAACACCATATATTTT
v_gene: TRBV7-9
j_gene: TRBJ1-3
abundance: NA
d_gene: TRBD1

CDR3aa: CASSLELVPWVQYF
CDR3nt: TGTGCCAGCAGTCTGGAGCTAGTCCCCTGGGTGCAGTATTTT
v_gene: TRBV27
j_gene: TRBJ2-3
abundance: once
d_gene: NA

CDR3aa: CASSEGSRGVAKNIQYF
CDR3nt: TGCGCCAGCAGTGAAGGCTCGCGGGGGGTAGCCAAAAACATTCAGTACTTC
v_gene: TRBV10-1
j_gene: TRBJ2-4
abundance: NA
d_gene: TRBD2

CDR3aa: CASSQLEADGYTF
CDR3nt: TGTGCCAGCAGCCAACTAGAGGCAGATGGCTACACCTTC
v_gene: TRBV3-1/TRBV3-2
j_gene: TRBJ1-2
abundance: NA
d_gene: NA

CDR3aa: CASSVVQGASFF
CDR3nt: TGTGCCAGCAGCGTAGTACAGGGGGCTTCTTTCTTT
v_gene: TRBV5-6
j_gene: TRBJ1-1
abundance: few
d_gene: TRBD1

CDR3aa: CASSQVSLDPEAFF
CDR3nt: TGTGCCAGCAGCCAAGTTTCTCTAGACCCTGAAGCTTTCTTT
v_gene: TRBV4-2
j_gene: TRBJ1-1
abundance: NA
d_gene: NA

CDR3aa: CASSQQGGPYEQYF
CDR3nt: TGTGCCAGCAGCCAACAGGGGGGCCCCTACGAGCAGTACTTC
v_gene: TRBV3-1/TRBV3-2
j_gene: TRBJ2-7
abundance: NA
d_gene: NA

CDR3aa: CASSGRGSYNEQFF
CDR3nt: TGTGCCAGCAGTGGGCGGGGCTCCTACAATGAGCAGTTCTTC
v_gene: TRBV2
j_gene: TRBJ2-1
abundance: NA
d_gene: NA

CDR3aa: CASSQAHRGEGYTF
CDR3nt: TGCGCCAGCAGCCAAGCCCACAGGGGAGAGGGCTACACCTTC
v_gene: TRBV4-1
j_gene: TRBJ1-2
abundance: NA
d_gene: TRBD1

CDR3aa: CASSPQAGNTIYF
CDR3nt: TGTGCCAGCAGCCCACAGGCGGGAAACACCATATATTTT
v_gene: TRBV9
j_gene: TRBJ1-3
abundance: few
d_gene: NA

CDR3aa: CASSPRRGGQPEETQYF
CDR3nt: TGTGCCAGCAGCCCGCGGAGGGGGGGCCAGCCGGAAGAGACCCAGTACTTC
v_gene: TRBV5-4
j_gene: TRBJ2-5
abundance: NA
d_gene: NA

CDR3aa: CASSLVSGGPREQFF
CDR3nt: TGTGCCAGCAGCTTAGTTTCGGGAGGGCCTCGTGAGCAGTTCTTC
v_gene: TRBV7-9
j_gene: TRBJ2-1
abundance: once
d_gene: TRBD2

CDR3aa: CASSDWTLEETQYF
CDR3nt: TGTGCCAGCAGTGACTGGACTTTGGAAGAGACCCAGTACTTC
v_gene: TRBV6-4
j_gene: TRBJ2-5
abundance: NA
d_gene: NA

CDR3aa: CASSARTGGDTIYF
CDR3nt: TGTGCCAGCAGTGCGCGTACAGGGGGCGACACCATATATTTT
v_gene: TRBV2
j_gene: TRBJ1-3
abundance: NA
d_gene: TRBD1

CDR3aa: CASRWSGGANEQFF
CDR3nt: TGTGCCAGCAGGTGGAGCGGGGGGGCCAATGAGCAGTTCTTC
v_gene: TRBV2
j_gene: TRBJ2-1
abundance: NA
d_gene: TRBD2

CDR3aa: CASSEVSNQPQHF
CDR3nt: TGTGCCAGCTCAGAGGTTAGCAATCAGCCCCAGCATTTT
v_gene: TRBV18
j_gene: TRBJ1-5
abundance: NA
d_gene: NA

CDR3aa: CASSNGQWGREQYF
CDR3nt: TGTGCCAGTAGTAACGGACAGTGGGGAAGGGAGCAGTACTTC
v_gene: TRBV19
j_gene: TRBJ2-7
abundance: NA
d_gene: NA

CDR3aa: CASSPGQGASPLHF
CDR3nt: TGTGCCAGCAGCCCAGGACAGGGAGCCTCACCCCTCCACTTT
v_gene: TRBV7-2
j_gene: TRBJ1-6
abundance: NA
d_gene: TRBD1

CDR3aa: CASSQAEGVLLGGSGNTIYF
CDR3nt: TGCGCCAGCAGCCAAGCTGAGGGGGTACTCCTTGGGGGCTCTGGAAACACCATATATTTT
v_gene: TRBV4-1
j_gene: TRBJ1-3
abundance: NA
d_gene: NA

CDR3aa: CATKRADGNEQFF
CDR3nt: TGTGCCACCAAGCGGGCGGATGGCAATGAGCAGTTCTTC
v_gene: TRBV24-1
j_gene: TRBJ2-1
abundance: NA
d_gene: NA

CDR3aa: CASRPNIAVNTGELFF
CDR3nt: TGCGCCAGCAGGCCTAACATAGCGGTAAACACCGGGGAGCTGTTTTTT
v_gene: TRBV5-1
j_gene: TRBJ2-2
abundance: NA
d_gene: NA

CDR3aa: CATGQGSGNTIYF
CDR3nt: TGTGCCACCGGACAGGGTTCGGGAAACACCATATATTTT
v_gene: TRBV9
j_gene: TRBJ1-3
abundance: NA
d_gene: TRBD1

CDR3aa: CAISGGQDPVYGYTF
CDR3nt: TGTGCCATCAGTGGAGGGCAGGATCCGGTCTATGGCTACACCTTC
v_gene: TRBV10-3
j_gene: TRBJ1-2
abundance: NA
d_gene: NA

CDR3aa: CASSPSQVSSYEQYF
CDR3nt: TGTGCCAGCTCACCCTCACAGGTATCATCCTACGAGCAGTACTTC
v_gene: TRBV18
j_gene: TRBJ2-7
abundance: NA
d_gene: NA

CDR3aa: CASSLSTGGNQPQHF
CDR3nt: TGCGCCAGCAGCTTGAGTACAGGGGGCAATCAGCCCCAGCATTTT
v_gene: TRBV5-1
j_gene: TRBJ1-5
abundance: NA
d_gene: TRBD1

CDR3aa: CASSYRRPRAEAFF
CDR3nt: TGTGCCAGCAGCTACCGACGGCCCCGGGCTGAAGCTTTCTTT
v_gene: TRBV5-6
j_gene: TRBJ1-1
abundance: NA
d_gene: NA

CDR3aa: CASRPGRDLYSNQPQHF
CDR3nt: TGTGCCAGCAGGCCGGGGAGAGACCTTTATAGCAATCAGCCCCAGCATTTT
v_gene: TRBV5-4
j_gene: TRBJ1-5
abundance: NA
d_gene: NA

CDR3aa: CASSHVPGPEELFF
CDR3nt: TGTGCCAGCAGCCACGTGCCGGGTCCTGAGGAACTGTTTTTT
v_gene: TRBV3-1/TRBV3-2
j_gene: TRBJ1-4
abundance: NA
d_gene: NA

CDR3aa: CASSPGLPTYGYTF
CDR3nt: TGTGCCAGCAGCCCCGGACTCCCAACCTATGGCTACACCTTC
v_gene: TRBV14
j_gene: TRBJ1-2
abundance: NA
d_gene: NA

CDR3aa: CASIPGLLATEAFF
CDR3nt: TGTGCCAGCATTCCGGGTCTCCTAGCCACTGAAGCTTTCTTT
v_gene: TRBV2
j_gene: TRBJ1-1
abundance: NA
d_gene: NA

CDR3aa: CASRQAGETQYF
CDR3nt: TGTGCCAGTAGGCAGGCTGGAGAGACCCAGTACTTC
v_gene: TRBV19
j_gene: TRBJ2-5
abundance: NA
d_gene: NA

CDR3aa: CASSGGGYGYTF
CDR3nt: TGCGCCAGCAGTGGCGGGGGCTATGGCTACACCTTC
v_gene: TRBV10-2
j_gene: TRBJ1-2
abundance: NA
d_gene: NA

CDR3aa: CASGERGPSTDTQYF
CDR3nt: TGTGCCAGCGGGGAGCGGGGGCCGAGCACAGATACGCAGTATTTT
v_gene: TRBV6-5
j_gene: TRBJ2-3
abundance: NA
d_gene: TRBD2

CDR3aa: CSVYRAEDEKLFF
CDR3nt: TGCAGCGTATACAGGGCTGAGGATGAAAAACTGTTTTTT
v_gene: TRBV29-1
j_gene: TRBJ1-4
abundance: NA
d_gene: NA

CDR3aa: CASSLDGLQETQYF
CDR3nt: TGTGCCAGCAGCTTAGACGGACTCCAAGAGACCCAGTACTTC
v_gene: TRBV7-9
j_gene: TRBJ2-5
abundance: NA
d_gene: NA